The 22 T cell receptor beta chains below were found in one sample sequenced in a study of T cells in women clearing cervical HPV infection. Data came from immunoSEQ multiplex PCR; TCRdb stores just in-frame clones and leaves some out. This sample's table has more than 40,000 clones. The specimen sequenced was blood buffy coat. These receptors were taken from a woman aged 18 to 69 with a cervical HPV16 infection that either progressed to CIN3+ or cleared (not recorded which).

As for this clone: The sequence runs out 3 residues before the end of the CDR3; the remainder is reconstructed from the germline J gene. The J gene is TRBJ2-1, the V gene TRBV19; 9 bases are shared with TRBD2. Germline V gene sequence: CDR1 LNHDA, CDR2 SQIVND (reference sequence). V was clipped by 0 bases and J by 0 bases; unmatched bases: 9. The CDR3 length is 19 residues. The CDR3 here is CASSIDLGLADSSYNEQFF. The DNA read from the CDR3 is TGTGCCAGTAGTATAGATTTGGGACTAGCAGATAGCTCCTACAATGAG.

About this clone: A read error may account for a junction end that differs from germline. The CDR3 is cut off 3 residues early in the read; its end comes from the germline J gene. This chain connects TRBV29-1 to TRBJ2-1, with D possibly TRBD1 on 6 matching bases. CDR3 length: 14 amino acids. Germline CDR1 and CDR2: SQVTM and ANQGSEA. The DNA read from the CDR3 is TGCAGCGTCGAAGGGGCGGACAGCGATAATGAG. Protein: CSVEGADSDNE. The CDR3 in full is CSVEGADSDNEQFF.

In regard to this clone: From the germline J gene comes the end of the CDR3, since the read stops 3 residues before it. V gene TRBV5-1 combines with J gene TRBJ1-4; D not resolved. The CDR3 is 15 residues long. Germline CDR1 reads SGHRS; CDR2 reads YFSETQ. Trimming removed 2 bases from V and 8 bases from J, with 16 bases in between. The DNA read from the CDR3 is TGCGCCAGCAGCTTTACCGGGTCAAAGGAAGAAAAA. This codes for CASSFTGSKEEK. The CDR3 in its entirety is CASSFTGSKEEKLFF.

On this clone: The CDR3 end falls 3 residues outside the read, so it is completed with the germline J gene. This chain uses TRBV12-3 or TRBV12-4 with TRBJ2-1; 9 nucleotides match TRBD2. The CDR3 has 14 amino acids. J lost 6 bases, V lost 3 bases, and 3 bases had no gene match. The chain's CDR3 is CASSLGTSTNEQFF. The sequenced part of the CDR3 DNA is TGTGCCAGCAGTTTGGGGACTAGCACCAATGAG.

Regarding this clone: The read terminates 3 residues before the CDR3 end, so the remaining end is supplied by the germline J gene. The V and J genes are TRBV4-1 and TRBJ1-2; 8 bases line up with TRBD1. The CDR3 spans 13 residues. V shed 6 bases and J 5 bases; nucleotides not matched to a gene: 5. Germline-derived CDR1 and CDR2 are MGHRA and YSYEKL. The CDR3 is CASRPTGGYGYTF. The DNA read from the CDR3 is TGCGCCAGCAGGCCAACAGGGGGATATGGC.

The sequenced part of the CDR3 DNA is TGCAGTGCCTCGACTAGCGGGAGACTCTACAATGAG. As protein: CSASTSGRLYNE. The whole CDR3 sequence reads CSASTSGRLYNEQFF. J is TRBJ2-1 and V is TRBV20-1; 12 positions agree with TRBD2. The read is 3 residues too short to cover the CDR3 end, so that end is filled in from the germline J gene. Germline V gene data show CDR1 as DFQATT and CDR2 as SNEGSKA (reference sequence). This CDR3 contains 15 residues. The J segment lost 3 bases and the V segment lost 6 bases, leaving 6 bases of the junction unmatched.

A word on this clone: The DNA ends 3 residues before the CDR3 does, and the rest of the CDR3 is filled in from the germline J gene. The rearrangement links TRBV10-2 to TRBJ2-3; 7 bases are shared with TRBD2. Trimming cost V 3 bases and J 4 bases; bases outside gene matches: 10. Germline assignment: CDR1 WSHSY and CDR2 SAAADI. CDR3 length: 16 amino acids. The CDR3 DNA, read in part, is TGCGCCAGCAGTGACCGGGACTATACTGGGGCAGATACG. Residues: CASSDRDYTGADT. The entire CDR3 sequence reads CASSDRDYTGADTQYF.

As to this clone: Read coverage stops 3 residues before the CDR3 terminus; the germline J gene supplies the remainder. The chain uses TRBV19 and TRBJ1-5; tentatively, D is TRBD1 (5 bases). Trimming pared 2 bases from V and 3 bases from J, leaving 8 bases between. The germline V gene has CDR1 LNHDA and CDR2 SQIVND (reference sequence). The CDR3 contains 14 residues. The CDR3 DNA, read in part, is TGTGCCAGTAGTATACGACAGAACAATCAGCCC. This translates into CASSIRQNNQP. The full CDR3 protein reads CASSIRQNNQPQHF.

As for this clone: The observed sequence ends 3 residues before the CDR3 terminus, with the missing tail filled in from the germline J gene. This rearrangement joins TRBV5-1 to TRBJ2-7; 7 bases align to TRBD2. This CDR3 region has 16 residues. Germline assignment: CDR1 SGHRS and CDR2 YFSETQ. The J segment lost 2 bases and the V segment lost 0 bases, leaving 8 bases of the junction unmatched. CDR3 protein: CASSLAEAGDPYEQYF. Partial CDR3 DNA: TGCGCCAGCAGCTTGGCGGAGGCGGGAGACCCCTACGAG.

CDR3 loop: CASSWRAGDYGYTF. The CDR3 DNA, read in part, is TGCGCCAGCAGCTGGCGAGCGGGGGACTATGGC. V is TRBV4-1 and J is TRBJ1-2; a weak D match, TRBD1 (5 bases). Read coverage stops 3 residues before the CDR3 terminus; the germline J gene supplies the remainder. CDR1 is MGHRA, CDR2 YSYEKL, per germline. Trimming cost V 5 bases and J 3 bases, with 13 bases left between them. The CDR3 length is 14 residues.

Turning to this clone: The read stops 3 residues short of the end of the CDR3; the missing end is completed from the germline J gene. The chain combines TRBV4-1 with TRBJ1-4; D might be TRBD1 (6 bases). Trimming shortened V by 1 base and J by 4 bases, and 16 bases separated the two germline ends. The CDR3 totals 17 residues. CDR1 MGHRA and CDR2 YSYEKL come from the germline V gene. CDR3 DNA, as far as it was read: TGCGCCAGCAGCCAAGCTTCTTCACAGGGAGGTAATGAAAAA. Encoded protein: CASSQASSQGGNEK. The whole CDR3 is CASSQASSQGGNEKLFF.

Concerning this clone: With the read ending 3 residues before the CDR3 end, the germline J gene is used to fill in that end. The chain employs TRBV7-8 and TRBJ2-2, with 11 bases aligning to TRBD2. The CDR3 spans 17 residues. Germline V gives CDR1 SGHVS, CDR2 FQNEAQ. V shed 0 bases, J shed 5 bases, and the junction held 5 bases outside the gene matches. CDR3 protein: CASSLALAGVWTGELFF. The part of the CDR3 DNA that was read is TGTGCCAGCAGCTTAGCACTAGCGGGAGTTTGGACCGGGGAG.

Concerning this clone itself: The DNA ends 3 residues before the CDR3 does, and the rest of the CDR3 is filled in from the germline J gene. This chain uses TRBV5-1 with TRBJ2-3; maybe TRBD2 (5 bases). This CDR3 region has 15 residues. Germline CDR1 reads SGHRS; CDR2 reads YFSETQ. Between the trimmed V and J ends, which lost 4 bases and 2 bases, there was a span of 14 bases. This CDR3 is CASSASGAPTDTQYF. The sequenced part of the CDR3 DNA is TGCGCCAGCAGCGCCAGCGGAGCCCCCACAGATACG.

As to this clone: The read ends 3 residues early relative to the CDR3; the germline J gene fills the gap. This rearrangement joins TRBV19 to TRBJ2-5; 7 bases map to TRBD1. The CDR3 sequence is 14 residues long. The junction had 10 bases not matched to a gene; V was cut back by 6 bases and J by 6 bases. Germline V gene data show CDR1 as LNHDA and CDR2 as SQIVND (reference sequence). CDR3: CASRSAGGLKTQYF. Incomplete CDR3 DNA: TGTGCCAGTAGGTCGGCAGGGGGATTAAAGACC.

CDR3 sequence reads: CSGLAGLGNEQFF. CDR3 DNA (partial): TGCAGCGGGCTAGCGGGTCTAGGGAATGAG. The chain couples TRBV29-1 to TRBJ2-1; TRBD2 aligns across 8 bases. The missing CDR3 end, 3 residues past where the read stops, is filled in from the germline J gene. The CDR3 contains 13 residues. Germline V CDR1 and CDR2: SQVTM, ANQGSEA. V lost 7 bases and J lost 7; bases outside the gene matches: 9.

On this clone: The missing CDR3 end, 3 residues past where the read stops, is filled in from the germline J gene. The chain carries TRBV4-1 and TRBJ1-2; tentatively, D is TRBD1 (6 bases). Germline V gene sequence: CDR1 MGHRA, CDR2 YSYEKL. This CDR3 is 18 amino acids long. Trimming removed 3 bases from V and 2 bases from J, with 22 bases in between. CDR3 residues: CASSHLTDRTAVNYGYTF. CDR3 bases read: TGCGCCAGCAGCCACCTCACCGACCGGACAGCCGTAAACTATGGC.

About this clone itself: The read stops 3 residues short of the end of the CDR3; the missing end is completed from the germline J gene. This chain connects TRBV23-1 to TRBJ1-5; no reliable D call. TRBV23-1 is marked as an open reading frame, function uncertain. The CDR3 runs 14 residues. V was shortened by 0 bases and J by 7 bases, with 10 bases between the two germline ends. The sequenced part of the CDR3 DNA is TGCGCCAGCAGTCAATCGGAACCGGGGCAGCCC. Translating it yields CASSQSEPGQP. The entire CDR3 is CASSQSEPGQPQHF.

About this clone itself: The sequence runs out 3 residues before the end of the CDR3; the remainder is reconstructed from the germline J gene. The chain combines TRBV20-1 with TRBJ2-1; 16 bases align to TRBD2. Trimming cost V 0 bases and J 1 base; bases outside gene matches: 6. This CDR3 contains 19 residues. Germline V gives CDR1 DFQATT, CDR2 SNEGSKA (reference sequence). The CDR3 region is CSAREGLAGGPGSYNEQFF. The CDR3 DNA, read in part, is TGCAGTGCTAGAGAGGGACTAGCGGGAGGGCCTGGGTCCTACAATGAG.

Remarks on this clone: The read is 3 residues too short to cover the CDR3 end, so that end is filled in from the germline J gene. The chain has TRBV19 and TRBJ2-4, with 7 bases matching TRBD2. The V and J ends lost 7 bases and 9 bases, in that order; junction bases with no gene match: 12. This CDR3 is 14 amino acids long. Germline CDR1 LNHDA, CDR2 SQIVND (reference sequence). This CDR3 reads CASIPGVGEGIQYF. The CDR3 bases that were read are TGTGCCAGTATCCCGGGGGTAGGGGAGGGCATT.

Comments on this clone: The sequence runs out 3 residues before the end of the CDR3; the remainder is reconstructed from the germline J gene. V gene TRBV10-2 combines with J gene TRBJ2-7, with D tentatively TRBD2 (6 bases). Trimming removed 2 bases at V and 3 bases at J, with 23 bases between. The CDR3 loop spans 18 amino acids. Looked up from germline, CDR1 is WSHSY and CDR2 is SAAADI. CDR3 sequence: CASSEMASEDAVIYEQYF. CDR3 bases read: TGCGCCAGCAGTGAGATGGCTAGCGAGGACGCAGTCATCTACGAG.

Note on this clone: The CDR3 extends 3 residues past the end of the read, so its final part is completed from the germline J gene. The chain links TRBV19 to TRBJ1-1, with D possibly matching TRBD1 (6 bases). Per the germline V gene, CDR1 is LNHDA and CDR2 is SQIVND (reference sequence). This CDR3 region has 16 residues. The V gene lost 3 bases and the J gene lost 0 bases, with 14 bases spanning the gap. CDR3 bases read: TGTGCCAGTAGTATTAATTCGGGACATCTGAACACTGAA. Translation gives CASSINSGHLNTE. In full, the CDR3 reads CASSINSGHLNTEAFF.

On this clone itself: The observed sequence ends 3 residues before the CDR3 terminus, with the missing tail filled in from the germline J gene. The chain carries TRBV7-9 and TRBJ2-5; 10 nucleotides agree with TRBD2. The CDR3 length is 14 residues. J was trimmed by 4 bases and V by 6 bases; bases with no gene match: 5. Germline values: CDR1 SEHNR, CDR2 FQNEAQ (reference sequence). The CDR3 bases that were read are TGTGCCAGCAGTCCAGCGGGAGGGCTAGAGACC. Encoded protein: CASSPAGGLET. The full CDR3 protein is CASSPAGGLETQYF.